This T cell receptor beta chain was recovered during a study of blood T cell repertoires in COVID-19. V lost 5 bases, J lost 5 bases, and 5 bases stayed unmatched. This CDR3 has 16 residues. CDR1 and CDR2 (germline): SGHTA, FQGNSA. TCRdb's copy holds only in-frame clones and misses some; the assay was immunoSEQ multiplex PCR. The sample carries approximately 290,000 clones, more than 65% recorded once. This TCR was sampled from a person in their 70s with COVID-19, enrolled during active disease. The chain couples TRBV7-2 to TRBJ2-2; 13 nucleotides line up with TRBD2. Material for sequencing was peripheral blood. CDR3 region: CASSPGLAGVTGELFF. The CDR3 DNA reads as TGTGCCAGCAGCCCCGGACTAGCGGGAGTTACCGGGGAGCTGTTTTTT.